This TCR beta chain was documented in a study of cytomegalovirus exposure and HLA in healthy donors. Study in general: There were 85 million or so unique TCRs (from HLA-typed donors) in an early data release. Study-wide findings and caveats: Segments of the TCR beta V type were, in most cases, productive about 87% or about 30% of the time in an earlier analysis. At a 0.05 false discovery rate, a later analysis found 15,000 to 20,000 TCR beta sequences to be associated with HLA alleles.

The study ran its PCR with 60 Vbeta and 13 Jbeta primers. Assay used: immunoSEQ multiplex PCR; TCRdb lists only in-frame clones, some missing. In the table there are fewer than 150,000 clones, approximately 85% of which are singletons. Trimming cost V 0 bases and J 5 bases, with 10 bases left between them. CDR3 length: 14 amino acids. Germline CDR1 SGHRS, CDR2 YFSETQ. Comments on this clone: Its antigen remains unidentified.

The sequence came from a woman aged 25 to 39 in good health and CMV-seropositive. Sequencing was performed on PBMCs. This rearrangement joins TRBV5-1 to TRBJ2-3; TRBD1 is a possible D gene (6 bases). CDR3 residues: CASSLEQGIDTQYF. For the CDR3, the DNA is TGCGCCAGCAGCTTGGAACAGGGCATAGATACGCAGTATTTT.